This TCR beta chain was sequenced in a study of blood T cell repertoires in COVID-19. How the authors handled the data: The authors estimated nucleated cell counts from reference gene primer amplification. Assay used: immunoSEQ multiplex PCR; TCRdb lists only in-frame clones, some missing. From that table come the V and J calls and clone size; the DNA was used to work out D and trimming. Found here are about 180,000 clones, 80% to 90% of them singletons; the top ten hold 1.5% to 2%. Looked up from germline, CDR1 is LNHNV and CDR2 is YYDKDF (reference sequence). The V gene lost 4 bases and the J gene lost 2 bases, with 7 bases spanning the gap. The CDR3 is 13 residues long.

The chain is built from TRBV15 and TRBJ2-3; unclear D gene. The sequenced sample consisted of peripheral blood. The sequence was obtained from a man between 18 and 29 years old who had recovered from COVID-19. The CDR3 nucleotides read TGTGCCACCAGCACTCAGGACACAGATACGCAGTATTTT. As protein: CATSTQDTDTQYF.